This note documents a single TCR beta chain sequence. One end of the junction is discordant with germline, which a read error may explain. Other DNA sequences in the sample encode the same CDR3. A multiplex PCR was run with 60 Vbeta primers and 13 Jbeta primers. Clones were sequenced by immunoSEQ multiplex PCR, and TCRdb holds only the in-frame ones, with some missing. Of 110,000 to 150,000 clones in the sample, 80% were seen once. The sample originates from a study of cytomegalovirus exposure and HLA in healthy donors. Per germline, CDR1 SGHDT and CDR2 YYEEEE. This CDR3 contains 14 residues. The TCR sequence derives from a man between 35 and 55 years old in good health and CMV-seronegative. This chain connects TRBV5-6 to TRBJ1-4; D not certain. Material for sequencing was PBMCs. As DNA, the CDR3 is TGTGCCAGTAGCTTTACGGGTAGAGATGAAAAACTGTTTTTT. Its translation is CASSFTGRDEKLFF. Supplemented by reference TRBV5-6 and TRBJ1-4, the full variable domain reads DAGVTQSPTHLIKTRGQQVTLRCSPKSGHDTVSWYQQALGQGPQFIFQYYEEEERQRGNFPDRFSGHQFPNYSSELNVNALLLGDSALYLCASSFTGRDEKLFFGSGTQLSVL.